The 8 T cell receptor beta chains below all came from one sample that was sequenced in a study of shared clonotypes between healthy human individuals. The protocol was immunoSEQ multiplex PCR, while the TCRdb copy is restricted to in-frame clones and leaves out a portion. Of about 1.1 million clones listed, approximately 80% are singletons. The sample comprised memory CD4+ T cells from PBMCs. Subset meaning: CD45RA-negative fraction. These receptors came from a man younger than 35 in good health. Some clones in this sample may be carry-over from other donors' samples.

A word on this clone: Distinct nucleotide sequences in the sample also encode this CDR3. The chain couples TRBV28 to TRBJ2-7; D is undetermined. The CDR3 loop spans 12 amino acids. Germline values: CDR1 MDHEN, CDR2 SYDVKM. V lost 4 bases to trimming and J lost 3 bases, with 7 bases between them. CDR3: CASSSLNYEQYF. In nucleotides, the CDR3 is TGTGCCAGCAGTTCCCTCAACTACGAGCAGTACTTC. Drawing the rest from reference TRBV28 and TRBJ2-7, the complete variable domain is DVKVTQSSRYLVKRTGEKVFLECVQDMDHENMFWYRQDPGLGLRLIYFSYDVKMKEKGDIPEGYSVSREKKERFSLILESASTNQTSMYLCASSSLNYEQYFGPGTRLTVT.

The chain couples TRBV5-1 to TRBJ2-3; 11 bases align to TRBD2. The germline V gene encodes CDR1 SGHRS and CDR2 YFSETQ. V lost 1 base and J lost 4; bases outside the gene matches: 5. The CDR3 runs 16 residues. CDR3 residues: CASSLRLAGSSDTQYF. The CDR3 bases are TGCGCCAGCAGCTTGAGACTAGCGGGAAGTTCAGATACGCAGTATTTT. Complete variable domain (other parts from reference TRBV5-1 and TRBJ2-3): KAGVTQTPRYLIKTRGQQVTLSCSPISGHRSVSWYQQTPGQGLQFLFEYFSETQRNKGNFPGRFSGRQFSNSRSEMNVSTLELGDSALYLCASSLRLAGSSDTQYFGPGTRLTVL.

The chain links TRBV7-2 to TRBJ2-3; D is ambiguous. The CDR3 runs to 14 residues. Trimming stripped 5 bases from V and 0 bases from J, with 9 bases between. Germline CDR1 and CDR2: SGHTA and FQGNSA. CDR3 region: CASSPGPSTDTQYF. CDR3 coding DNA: TGTGCCAGCAGCCCAGGCCCTAGCACAGATACGCAGTATTTT.

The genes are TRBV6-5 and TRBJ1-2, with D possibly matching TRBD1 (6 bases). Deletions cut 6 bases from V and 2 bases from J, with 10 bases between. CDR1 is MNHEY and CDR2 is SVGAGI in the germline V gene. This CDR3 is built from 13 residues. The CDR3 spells CASRTGRNYGYTF. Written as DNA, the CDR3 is TGTGCCAGCAGGACAGGTCGCAACTATGGCTACACCTTC.

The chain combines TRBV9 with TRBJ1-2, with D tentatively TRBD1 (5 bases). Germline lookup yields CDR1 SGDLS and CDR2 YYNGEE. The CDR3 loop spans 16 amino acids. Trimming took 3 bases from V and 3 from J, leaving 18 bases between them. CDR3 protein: CASSASGREDDYGYTF. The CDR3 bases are TGTGCCAGCAGCGCCTCTGGCAGGGAGGACGACTATGGCTACACCTTC.

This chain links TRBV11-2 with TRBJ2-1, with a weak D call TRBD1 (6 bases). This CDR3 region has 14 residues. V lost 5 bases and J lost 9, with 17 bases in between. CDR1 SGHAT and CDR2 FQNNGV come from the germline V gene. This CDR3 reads CASSRDTGSAEQFF. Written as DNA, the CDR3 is TGTGCCAGCAGCCGGGACACTGGATCGGCTGAGCAGTTCTTC.

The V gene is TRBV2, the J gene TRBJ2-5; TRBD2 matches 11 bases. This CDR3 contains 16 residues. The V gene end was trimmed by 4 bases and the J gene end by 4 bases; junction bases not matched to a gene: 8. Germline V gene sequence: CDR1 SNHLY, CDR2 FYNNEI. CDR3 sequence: CASSGASGRKGETQYF. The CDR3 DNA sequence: TGTGCCAGCAGTGGGGCTAGCGGGAGGAAGGGAGAGACCCAGTACTTC.

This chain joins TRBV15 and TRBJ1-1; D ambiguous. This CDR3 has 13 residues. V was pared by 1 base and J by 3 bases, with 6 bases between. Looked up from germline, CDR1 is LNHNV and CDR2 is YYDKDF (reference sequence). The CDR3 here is CATSRAWDTEAFF. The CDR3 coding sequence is TGTGCCACCAGCAGAGCCTGGGACACTGAAGCTTTCTTT.